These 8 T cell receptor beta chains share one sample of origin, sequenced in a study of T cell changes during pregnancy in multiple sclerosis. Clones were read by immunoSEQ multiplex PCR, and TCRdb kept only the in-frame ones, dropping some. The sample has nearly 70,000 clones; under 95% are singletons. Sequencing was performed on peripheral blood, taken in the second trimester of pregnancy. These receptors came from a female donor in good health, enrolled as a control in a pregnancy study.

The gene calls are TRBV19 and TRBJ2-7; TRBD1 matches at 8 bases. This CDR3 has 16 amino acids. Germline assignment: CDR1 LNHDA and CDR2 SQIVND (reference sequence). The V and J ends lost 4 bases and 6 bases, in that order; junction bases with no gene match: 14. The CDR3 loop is CASSTLPGQGKGEQYF. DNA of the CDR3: TGTGCCAGTAGTACCCTTCCCGGACAGGGCAAGGGCGAGCAGTACTTC.

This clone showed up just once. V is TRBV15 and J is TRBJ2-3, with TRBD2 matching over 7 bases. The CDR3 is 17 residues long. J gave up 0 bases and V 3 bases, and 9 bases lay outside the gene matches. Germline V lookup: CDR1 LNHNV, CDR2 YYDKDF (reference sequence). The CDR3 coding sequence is TGTGCCACCAGCAGCGGGGGGAGGTGGACTAGCACAGATACGCAGTATTTT. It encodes CATSSGGRWTSTDTQYF.

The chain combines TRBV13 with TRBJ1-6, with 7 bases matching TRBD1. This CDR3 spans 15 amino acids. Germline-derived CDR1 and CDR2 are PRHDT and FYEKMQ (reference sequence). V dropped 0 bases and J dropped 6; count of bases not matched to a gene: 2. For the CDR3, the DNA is TGTGCCAGCAGCTTAGGGACAGGGATTAATTCACCCCTCCACTTT. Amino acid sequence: CASSLGTGINSPLHF.

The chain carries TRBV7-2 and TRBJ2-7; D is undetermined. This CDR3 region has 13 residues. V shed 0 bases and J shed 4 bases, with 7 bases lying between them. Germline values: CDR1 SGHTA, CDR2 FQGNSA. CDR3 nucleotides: TGTGCCAGCAGCTTAGCCCCCCCATACGAGCAGTACTTC. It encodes CASSLAPPYEQYF.

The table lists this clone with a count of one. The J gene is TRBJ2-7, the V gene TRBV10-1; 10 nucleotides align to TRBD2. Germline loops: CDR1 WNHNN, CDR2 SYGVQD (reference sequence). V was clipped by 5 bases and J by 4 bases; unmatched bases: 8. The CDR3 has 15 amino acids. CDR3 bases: TGCGCCAGCAGTTACAACACTAGCGGGGCTTACGAGCAGTACTTC. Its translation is CASSYNTSGAYEQYF.

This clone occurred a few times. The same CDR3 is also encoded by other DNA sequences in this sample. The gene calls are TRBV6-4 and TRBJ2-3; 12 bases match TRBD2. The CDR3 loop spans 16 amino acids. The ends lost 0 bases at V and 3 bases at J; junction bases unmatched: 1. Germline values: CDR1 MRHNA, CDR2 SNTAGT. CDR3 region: CASSDSGTSGTDTQYF. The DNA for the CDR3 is TGTGCCAGCAGTGACTCGGGGACTAGCGGGACAGATACGCAGTATTTT.

CDR3 sequence (DNA): TGTGCCAGCAGCTACCTAGCGGGAGGGTTCAATGAGCAGTTCTTC. The encoded protein is CASSYLAGGFNEQFF. The genes are TRBV11-2 and TRBJ2-1, with 12 bases aligning to TRBD2. Germline V CDR1 and CDR2: SGHAT, FQNNGV. The trim removed 4 bases at V and 6 bases at J, leaving 4 bases unmatched. The CDR3 runs 15 residues.

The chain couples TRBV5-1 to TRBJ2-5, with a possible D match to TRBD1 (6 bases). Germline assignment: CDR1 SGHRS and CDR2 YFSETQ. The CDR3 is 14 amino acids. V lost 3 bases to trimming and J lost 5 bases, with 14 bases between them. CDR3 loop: CASSSSGAGETQYF. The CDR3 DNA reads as TGCGCCAGCAGCTCATCAGGGGCGGGTGAGACCCAGTACTTC.